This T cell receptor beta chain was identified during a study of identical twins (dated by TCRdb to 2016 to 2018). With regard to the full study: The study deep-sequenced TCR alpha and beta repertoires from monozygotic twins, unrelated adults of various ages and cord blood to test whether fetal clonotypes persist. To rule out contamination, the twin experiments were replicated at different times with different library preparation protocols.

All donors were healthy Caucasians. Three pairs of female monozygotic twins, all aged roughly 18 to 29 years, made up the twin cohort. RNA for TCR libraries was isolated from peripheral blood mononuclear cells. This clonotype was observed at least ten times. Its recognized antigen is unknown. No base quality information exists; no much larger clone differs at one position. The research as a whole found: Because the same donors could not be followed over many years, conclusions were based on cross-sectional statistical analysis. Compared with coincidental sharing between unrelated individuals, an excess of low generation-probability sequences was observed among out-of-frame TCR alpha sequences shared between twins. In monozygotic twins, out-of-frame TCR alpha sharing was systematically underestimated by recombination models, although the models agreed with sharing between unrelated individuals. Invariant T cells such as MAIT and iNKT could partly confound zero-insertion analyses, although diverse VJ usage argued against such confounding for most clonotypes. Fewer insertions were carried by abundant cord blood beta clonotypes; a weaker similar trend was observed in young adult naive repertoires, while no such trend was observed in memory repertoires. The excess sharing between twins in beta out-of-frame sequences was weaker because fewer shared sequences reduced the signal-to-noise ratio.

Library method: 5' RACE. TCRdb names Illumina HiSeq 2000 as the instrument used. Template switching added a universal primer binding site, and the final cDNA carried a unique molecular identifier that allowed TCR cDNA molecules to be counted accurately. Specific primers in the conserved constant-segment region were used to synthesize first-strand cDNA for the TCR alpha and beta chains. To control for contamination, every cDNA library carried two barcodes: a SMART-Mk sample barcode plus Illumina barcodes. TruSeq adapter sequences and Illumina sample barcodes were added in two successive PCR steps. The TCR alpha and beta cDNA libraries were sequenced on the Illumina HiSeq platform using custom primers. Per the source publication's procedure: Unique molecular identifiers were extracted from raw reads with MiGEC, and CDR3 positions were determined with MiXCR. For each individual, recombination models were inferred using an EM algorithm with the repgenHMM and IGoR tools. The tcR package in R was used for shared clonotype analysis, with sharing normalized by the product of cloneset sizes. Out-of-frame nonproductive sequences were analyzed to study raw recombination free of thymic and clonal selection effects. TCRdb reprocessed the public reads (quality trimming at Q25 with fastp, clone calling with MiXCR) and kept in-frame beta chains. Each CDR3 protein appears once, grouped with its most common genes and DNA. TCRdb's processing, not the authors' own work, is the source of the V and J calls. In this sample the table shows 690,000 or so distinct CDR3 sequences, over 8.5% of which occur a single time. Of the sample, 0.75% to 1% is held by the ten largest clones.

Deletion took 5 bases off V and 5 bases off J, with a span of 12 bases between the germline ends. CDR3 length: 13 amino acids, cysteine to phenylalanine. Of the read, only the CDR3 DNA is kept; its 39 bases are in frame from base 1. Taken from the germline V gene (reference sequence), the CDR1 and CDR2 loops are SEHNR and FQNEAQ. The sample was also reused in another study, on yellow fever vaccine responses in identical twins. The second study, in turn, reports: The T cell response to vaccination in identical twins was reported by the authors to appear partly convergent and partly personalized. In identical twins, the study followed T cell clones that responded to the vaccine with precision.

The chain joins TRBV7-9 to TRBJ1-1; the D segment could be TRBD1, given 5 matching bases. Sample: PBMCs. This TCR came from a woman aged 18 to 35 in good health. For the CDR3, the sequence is CASSRGDGTEAFF. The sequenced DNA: TGTGCCAGCAGCCGAGGGGATGGGACTGAAGCTTTCTTT. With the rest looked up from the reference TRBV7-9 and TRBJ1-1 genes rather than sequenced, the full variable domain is DTGVSQNPRHKITKRGQNVTFRCDPISEHNRLYWYRQTLGQGPEFLTYFQNEAQLEKSRLLSDRFSAERPKGSFSTLEIQRTEQGDSAMYLCASSRGDGTEAFFGQGTRLTVV.